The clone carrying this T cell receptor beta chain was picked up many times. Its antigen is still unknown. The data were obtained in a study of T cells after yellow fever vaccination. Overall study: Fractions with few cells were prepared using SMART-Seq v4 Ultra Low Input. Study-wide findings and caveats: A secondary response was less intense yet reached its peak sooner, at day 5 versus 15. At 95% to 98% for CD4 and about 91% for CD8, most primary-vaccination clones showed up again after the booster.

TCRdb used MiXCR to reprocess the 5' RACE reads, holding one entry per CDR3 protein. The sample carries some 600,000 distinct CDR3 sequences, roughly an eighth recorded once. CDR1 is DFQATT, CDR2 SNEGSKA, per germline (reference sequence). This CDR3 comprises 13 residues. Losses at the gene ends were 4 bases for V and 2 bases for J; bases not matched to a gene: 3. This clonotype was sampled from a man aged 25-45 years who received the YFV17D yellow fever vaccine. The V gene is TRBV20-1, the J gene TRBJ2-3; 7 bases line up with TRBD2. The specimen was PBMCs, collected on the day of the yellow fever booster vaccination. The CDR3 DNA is TGCAGTGCTACCCGGGACTACACAGATACGCAGTATTTT. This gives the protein CSATRDYTDTQYF.